The clone carrying this T cell receptor (beta chain) was seen once. The entry originates in a study of blood T cell repertoires in COVID-19. The method was immunoSEQ multiplex PCR; TCRdb's version includes in-frame clones alone and lacks a portion of them. In the table there are about 260,000 clones, about nine tenths of which are singletons. CDR1 is SGHNT, CDR2 YYREEE, per germline (reference sequence). Germline trimming cut 4 bases from V and 7 bases from J; bases unmatched to any gene: 11. CDR3 length: 16 residues. This TCR derives from a man aged 50 to 60 who had been exposed to COVID-19. The material sequenced was PBMCs or T cells enriched from blood (not recorded which). V gene TRBV5-4 combines with J gene TRBJ1-2; 12 bases fit TRBD1. The CDR3, as DNA: TGTGCCAGCAGCCGTGGGGGGACAGGGGGCGGGTCTGGCTACACCTTC. Encoded protein: CASSRGGTGGGSGYTF. The full variable domain, rest sourced from reference TRBV5-4 and TRBJ1-2, is ETGVTQSPTHLIKTRGQQVTLRCSSQSGHNTVSWYQQALGQGPQFIFQYYREEENGRGNFPPRFSGLQFPNYSSELNVNALELDDSALYLCASSRGGTGGGSGYTFGSGTRLTVV.